What follows are 9 T cell receptor beta chains derived from one specimen sequenced in a study of response to subunit inactivated influenza vaccine. TCRdb reprocessed the RT-PCR reads with MiXCR, giving one entry per CDR3 protein. The sample lists hundreds of thousands of distinct CDR3 sequences, approximately 11% occurring once. Here the sequenced sample was PBMCs from blood, taken roughly 46 days after vaccination. These receptors were obtained from a man aged 45 to 65 who received an inactivated influenza vaccine.

The rearrangement joins TRBV5-5 to TRBJ2-2; 8 bases line up with TRBD2. The J segment lost 6 bases and the V segment lost 1 base, leaving 11 bases of the junction unmatched. Germline loops: CDR1 SGHKS, CDR2 YYEKEE (reference sequence). The CDR3 consists of 17 residues. In DNA, the CDR3 is TGTGCCAGCAGCTTGTCCGCCAGCGGGAGTTACCCCGGGGAGCTGTTTTTT. Its translation is CASSLSASGSYPGELFF.

This clonotype was seen ten or more times. The chain joins TRBV20-1 to TRBJ2-7, with D possibly called TRBD1 or TRBD2 (6 bases each). Germline V lookup: CDR1 DFQATT, CDR2 SNEGSKA (reference sequence). The V gene lost 5 bases and the J gene lost 6 bases, with 20 bases spanning the gap. The CDR3 length is 14 residues. The CDR3 is CSAPLIGGTGEQYF. CDR3 coding DNA: TGCAGTGCTCCCCTAATCGGGGGCACGGGCGAGCAGTACTTC.

This clonotype came up many times. The chain joins TRBV12-3 or TRBV12-4 to TRBJ2-7, with unresolved D. The CDR3 has 12 amino acids. V was trimmed by 6 bases and J by 7 bases, leaving 13 bases between them. The DNA of the CDR3 is TGTGCCAGCAGCCCTTACGGGCGGGAGCAGTACTTC. Protein: CASSPYGREQYF.

This clonotype was observed a handful of times. CDR3 protein: CASRTGWAGTGEQFF. Here the CDR3 DNA reads TGTGCCAGCAGGACTGGATGGGCGGGGACCGGGGAGCAGTTCTTC. The J gene is TRBJ2-1, the V gene TRBV12-3 or TRBV12-4, with D perhaps matching TRBD2 (6 bases). V lost 6 bases, J lost 10 bases, and 22 bases lay in between. The CDR3 extends over 15 amino acids.

This clonotype has more than one count but fewer than ten. The chain joins TRBV9 to TRBJ2-4; TRBD1 or TRBD2 may be the D gene (5 bases each). Looked up from germline, CDR1 is SGDLS and CDR2 is YYNGEE. The CDR3 extends over 14 amino acids. Trimming cost V 3 bases and J 0 bases, with 7 bases left between them. In nucleotides, the CDR3 is TGTGCCAGCAGCGGGGGGACAGCCAAAAACATTCAGTACTTC. Encoded protein: CASSGGTAKNIQYF. The entire variable domain, with the rest obtained from reference TRBV9 and TRBJ2-4, is as follows: DSGVTQTPKHLITATGQRVTLRCSPRSGDLSVYWYQQSLDQGLQFLIQYYNGEERAKGNILERFSAQQFPDLHSELNLSSLELGDSALYFCASSGGTAKNIQYFGAGTRLSVL.

This clonotype has at least ten counts. This chain joins TRBV9 and TRBJ1-2; D is uncertain. The CDR3 spans 13 residues. CDR1 and CDR2 (germline): SGDLS, YYNGEE. V was pared by 6 bases and J by 1 base, with 10 bases between. The CDR3 DNA reads as TGTGCCAGCACCCAAACCGGTAACTATGGCTACACCTTC. This gives the protein CASTQTGNYGYTF.

The rearrangement uses TRBV25-1 and TRBJ2-1; possible D gene TRBD1, 6 bases. V lost 2 bases to trimming and J lost 5 bases, with 19 bases between them. CDR1 is MGHDK and CDR2 is SYGVNS in the germline V gene. The CDR3 spans 17 residues. The CDR3 here is CASSEMQGQNPNNEQFF. The CDR3 DNA is TGTGCCAGCAGTGAAATGCAAGGACAGAACCCGAACAATGAGCAGTTCTTC.

This clonotype has a count of ten or more. The chain couples TRBV10-3 to TRBJ2-4, with D maybe TRBD2 (5 bases). V lost 0 bases to trimming and J lost 9 bases, with 12 bases between them. The CDR3 spans 14 residues. Germline assignment: CDR1 ENHRY and CDR2 SYGVKD. CDR3 DNA: TGTGCCATCAGTGAGTCGGACTTAGAAGCCATTCAGTACTTC. Its protein product is CAISESDLEAIQYF.

This clonotype occurred a few times. V is TRBV29-1 and J is TRBJ2-3; D might be TRBD2 (5 bases). Germline CDR1 reads SQVTM; CDR2 reads ANQGSEA. The CDR3 totals 15 residues. Trimming cost V 5 bases and J 1 base, with 16 bases left between them. CDR3 DNA sequence: TGCAGCGTTCTCAGACTGGGAGCGGGCACAGATACGCAGTATTTT. Protein: CSVLRLGAGTDTQYF.